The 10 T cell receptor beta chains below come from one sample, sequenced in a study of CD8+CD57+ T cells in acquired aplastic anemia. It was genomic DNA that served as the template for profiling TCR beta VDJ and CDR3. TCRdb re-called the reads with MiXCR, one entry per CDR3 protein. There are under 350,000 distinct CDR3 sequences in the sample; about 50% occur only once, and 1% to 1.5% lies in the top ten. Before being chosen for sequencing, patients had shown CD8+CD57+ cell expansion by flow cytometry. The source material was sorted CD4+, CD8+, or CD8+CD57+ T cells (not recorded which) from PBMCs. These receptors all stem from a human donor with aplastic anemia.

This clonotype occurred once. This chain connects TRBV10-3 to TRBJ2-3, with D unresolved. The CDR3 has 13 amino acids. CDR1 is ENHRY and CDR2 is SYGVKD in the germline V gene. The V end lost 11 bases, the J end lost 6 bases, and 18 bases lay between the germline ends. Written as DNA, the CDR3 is TGTGCCTCCTCTCGGAGACCAGAGGATACGCAGTATTTT. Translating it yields CASSRRPEDTQYF.

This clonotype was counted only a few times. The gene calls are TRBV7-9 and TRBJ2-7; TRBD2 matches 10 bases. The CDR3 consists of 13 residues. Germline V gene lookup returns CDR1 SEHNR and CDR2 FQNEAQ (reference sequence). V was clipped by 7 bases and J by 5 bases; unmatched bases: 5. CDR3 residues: CASTVAGGNEQYF. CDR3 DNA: TGTGCCAGCACCGTAGCGGGAGGTAACGAGCAGTACTTC.

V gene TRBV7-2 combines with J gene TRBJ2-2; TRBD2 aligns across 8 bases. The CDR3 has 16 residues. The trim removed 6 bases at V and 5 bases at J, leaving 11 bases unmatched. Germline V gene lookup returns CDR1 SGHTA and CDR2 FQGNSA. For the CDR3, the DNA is TGTGCCAGCAGACCGGGGGGGGGGGGGGGGACCGGGGAGCTGTTTTTT. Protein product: CASRPGGGGGTGELFF.

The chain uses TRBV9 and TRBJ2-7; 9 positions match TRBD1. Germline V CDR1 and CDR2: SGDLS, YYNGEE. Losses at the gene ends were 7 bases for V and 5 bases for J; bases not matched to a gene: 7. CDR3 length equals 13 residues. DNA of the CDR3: TGTGCCAGCGCGAGGGACAGGGACCACGAGCAGTACTTC. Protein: CASARDRDHEQYF.

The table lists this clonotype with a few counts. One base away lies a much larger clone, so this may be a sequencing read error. The CDR3 protein is CAGSLTRQETQYF. The CDR3 DNA is TGTGCCGGCAGCTTGACTAGGCAAGAGACCCAGTACTTC. The rearrangement uses TRBV5-6 and TRBJ2-5; possible D gene TRBD2, 6 bases. The germline CDR1 and CDR2 sequences are SGHDT and YYEEEE. The CDR3 sequence is 13 residues long.

The CDR3 reads CSARDNRVTEKLFF. The DNA of the CDR3 is TGCAGTGCTAGAGATAACAGGGTGACCGAAAAACTGTTTTTT. The rearrangement uses TRBV20-1 and TRBJ1-4, with a tentative D call TRBD1 (6 bases). Trimming took 0 bases from V and 8 from J, leaving 13 bases between them. This CDR3 is 14 amino acids long. Germline CDR1 is DFQATT and CDR2 is SNEGSKA (reference sequence).

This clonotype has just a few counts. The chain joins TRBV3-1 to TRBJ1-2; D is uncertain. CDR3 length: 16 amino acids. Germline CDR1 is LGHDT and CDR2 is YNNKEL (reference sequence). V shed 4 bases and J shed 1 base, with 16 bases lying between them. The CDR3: CASSLSTIGNNYGYTF. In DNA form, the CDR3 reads TGTGCCAGCAGCCTGTCTACCATCGGGAATAACTATGGCTACACCTTC.

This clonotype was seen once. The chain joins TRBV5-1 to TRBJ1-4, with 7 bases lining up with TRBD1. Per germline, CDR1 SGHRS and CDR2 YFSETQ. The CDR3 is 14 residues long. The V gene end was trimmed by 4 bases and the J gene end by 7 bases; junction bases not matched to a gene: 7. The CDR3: CASSLGTAGEKLFF. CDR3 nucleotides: TGCGCCAGCAGCCTCGGGACAGCCGGTGAAAAACTGTTTTTT.

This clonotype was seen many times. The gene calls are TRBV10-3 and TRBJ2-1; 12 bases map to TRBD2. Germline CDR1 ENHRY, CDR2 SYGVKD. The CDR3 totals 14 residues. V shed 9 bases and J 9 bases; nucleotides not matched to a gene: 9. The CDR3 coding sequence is TGTGCCATGAGACTAGCGGGGGACCGGGGTGAGCAGTTCTTC. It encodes CAMRLAGDRGEQFF.

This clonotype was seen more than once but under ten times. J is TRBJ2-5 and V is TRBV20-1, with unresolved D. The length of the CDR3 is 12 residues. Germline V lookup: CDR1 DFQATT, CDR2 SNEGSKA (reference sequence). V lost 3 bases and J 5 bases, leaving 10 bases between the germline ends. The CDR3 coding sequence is TGCAGTGCTAGGTGGGAAAGTGAGACCCAGTACTTC. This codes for CSARWESETQYF.